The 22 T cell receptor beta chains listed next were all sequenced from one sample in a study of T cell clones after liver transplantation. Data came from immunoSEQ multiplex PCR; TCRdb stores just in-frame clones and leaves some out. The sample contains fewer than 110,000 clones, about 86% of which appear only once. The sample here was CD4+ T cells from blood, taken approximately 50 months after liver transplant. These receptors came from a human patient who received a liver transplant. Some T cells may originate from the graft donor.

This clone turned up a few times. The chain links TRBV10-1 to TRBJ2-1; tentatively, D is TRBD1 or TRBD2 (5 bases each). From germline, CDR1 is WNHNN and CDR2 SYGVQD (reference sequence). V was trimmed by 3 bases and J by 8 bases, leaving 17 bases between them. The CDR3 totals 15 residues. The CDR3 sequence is CASSESGAAFDEQFF. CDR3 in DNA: TGCGCCAGCAGTGAATCCGGGGCCGCTTTCGATGAGCAGTTCTTC.

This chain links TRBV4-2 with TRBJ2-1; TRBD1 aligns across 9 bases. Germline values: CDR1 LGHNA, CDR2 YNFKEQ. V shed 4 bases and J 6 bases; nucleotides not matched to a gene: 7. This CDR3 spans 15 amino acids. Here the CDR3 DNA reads TGTGCCAGCAGCCTTACGGGACAGGGAATCAATGAGCAGTTCTTC. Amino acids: CASSLTGQGINEQFF.

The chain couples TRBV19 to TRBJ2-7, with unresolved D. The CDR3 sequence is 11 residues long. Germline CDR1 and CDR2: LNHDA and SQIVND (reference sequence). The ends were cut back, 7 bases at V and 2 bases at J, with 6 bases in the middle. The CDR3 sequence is CASKGPYEQYF. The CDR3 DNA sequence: TGTGCCAGTAAGGGCCCCTACGAGCAGTACTTC.

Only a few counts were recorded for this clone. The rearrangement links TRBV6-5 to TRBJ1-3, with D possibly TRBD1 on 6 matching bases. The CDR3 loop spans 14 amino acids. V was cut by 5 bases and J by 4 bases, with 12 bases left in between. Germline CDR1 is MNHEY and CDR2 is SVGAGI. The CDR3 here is CASSVGTQGNTIYF. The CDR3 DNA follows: TGTGCCAGCAGTGTAGGGACACAAGGAAACACCATATATTTT.

CDR3 DNA sequence: TGTGCCAGCTCATCCTTACCGGGACAGGGATCCCAAGAGACCCAGTACTTC. It translates to CASSSLPGQGSQETQYF. J is TRBJ2-5 and V is TRBV18, with 9 bases matching TRBD1. The CDR3 consists of 17 residues. Germline CDR1 KGHSH, CDR2 LQKENI. After removal of 5 bases from V and 1 base from J, the junction contained 11 bases not matched to a gene.

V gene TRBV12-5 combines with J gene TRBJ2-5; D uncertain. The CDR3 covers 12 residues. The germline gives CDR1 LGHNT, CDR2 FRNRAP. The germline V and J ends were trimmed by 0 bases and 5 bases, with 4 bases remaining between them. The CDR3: CASGLVRETQYF. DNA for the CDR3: TGTGCTAGTGGTTTGGTCCGGGAGACCCAGTACTTC.

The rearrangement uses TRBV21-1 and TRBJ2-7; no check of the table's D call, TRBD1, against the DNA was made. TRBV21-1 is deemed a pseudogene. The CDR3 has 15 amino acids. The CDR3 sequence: CASIGPGQGVNEQYF. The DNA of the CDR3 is TGTGCCAGCATCGGGCCGGGACAGGGGGTAAATGAGCAGTACTTC.

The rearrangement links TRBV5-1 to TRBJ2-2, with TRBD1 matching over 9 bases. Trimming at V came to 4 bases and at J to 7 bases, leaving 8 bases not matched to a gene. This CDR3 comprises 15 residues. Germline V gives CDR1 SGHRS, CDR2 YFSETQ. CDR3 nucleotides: TGCGCCAGCAGCCCCGCGGGACAGGGTATCGGGGAGCTGTTTTTT. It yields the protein CASSPAGQGIGELFF.

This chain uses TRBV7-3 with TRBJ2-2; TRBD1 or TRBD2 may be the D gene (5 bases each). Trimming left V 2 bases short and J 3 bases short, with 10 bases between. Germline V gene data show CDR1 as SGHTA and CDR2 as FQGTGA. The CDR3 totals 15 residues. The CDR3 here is CASSLWDRHTGELFF. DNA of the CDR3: TGTGCCAGCAGCTTATGGGACCGCCACACCGGGGAGCTGTTTTTT.

The CDR3 DNA sequence: TGTGCCAGCAGCACACCGGGACAGGGGGCATACGAGCAGTACTTC. Its translation is CASSTPGQGAYEQYF. This chain links TRBV5-4 with TRBJ2-7; 12 positions match TRBD1. Germline CDR1 reads SGHNT; CDR2 reads YYREEE (reference sequence). The CDR3 spans 15 residues. J gave up 4 bases and V 4 bases, and 6 bases lay outside the gene matches.

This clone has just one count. The CDR3 loop is CASSPSAKNTEAFF. The CDR3, as DNA: TGTGCCAGCTCTCCATCGGCCAAGAACACTGAAGCTTTCTTT. This sequence joins TRBV18 and TRBJ1-1; D is uncertain. CDR3 length: 14 amino acids. The ends were cut back, 6 bases at V and 1 base at J, with 12 bases in the middle. Germline V gives CDR1 KGHSH, CDR2 LQKENI.

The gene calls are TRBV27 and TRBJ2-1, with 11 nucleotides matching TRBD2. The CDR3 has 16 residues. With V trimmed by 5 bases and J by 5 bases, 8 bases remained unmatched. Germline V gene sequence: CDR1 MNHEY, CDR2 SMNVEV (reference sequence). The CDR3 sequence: CASSPIAGGPNNEQFF. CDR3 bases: TGTGCCAGCAGTCCCATAGCGGGGGGGCCCAACAATGAGCAGTTCTTC.

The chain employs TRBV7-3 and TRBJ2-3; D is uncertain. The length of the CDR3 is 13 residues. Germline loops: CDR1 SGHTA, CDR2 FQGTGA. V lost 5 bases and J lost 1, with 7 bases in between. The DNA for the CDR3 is TGTGCCAGCAGCCCTGGTCGCACAGATACGCAGTATTTT. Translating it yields CASSPGRTDTQYF.

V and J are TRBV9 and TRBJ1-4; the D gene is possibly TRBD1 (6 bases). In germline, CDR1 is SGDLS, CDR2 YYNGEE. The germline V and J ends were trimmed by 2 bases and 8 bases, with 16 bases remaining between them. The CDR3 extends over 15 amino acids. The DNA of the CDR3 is TGTGCCAGCAGCGTTAGCGTCCAGGGGAGCGAAAAACTGTTTTTT. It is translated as CASSVSVQGSEKLFF. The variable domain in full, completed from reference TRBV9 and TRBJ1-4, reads DSGVTQTPKHLITATGQRVTLRCSPRSGDLSVYWYQQSLDQGLQFLIQYYNGEERAKGNILERFSAQQFPDLHSELNLSSLELGDSALYFCASSVSVQGSEKLFFGSGTQLSVL.

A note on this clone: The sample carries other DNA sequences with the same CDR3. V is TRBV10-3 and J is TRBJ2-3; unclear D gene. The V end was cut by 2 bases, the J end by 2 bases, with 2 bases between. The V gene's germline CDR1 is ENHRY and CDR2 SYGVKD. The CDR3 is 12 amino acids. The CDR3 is CAISEDTDTQYF. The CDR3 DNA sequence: TGTGCCATCAGTGAGGACACAGATACGCAGTATTTT.

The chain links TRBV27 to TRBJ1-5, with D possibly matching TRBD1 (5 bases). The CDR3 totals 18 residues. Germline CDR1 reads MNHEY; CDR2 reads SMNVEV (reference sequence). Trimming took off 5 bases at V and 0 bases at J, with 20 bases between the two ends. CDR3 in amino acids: CASSPYTKGGVSNQPQHF. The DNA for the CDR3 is TGTGCCAGCAGTCCCTACACTAAAGGAGGGGTTAGCAATCAGCCCCAGCATTTT.

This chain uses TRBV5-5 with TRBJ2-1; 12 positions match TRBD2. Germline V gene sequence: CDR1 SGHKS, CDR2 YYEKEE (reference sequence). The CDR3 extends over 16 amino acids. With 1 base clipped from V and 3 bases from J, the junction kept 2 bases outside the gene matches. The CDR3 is CASSLPTSGGYNEQFF. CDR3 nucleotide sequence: TGTGCCAGCAGCTTGCCGACTAGCGGGGGCTACAATGAGCAGTTCTTC.

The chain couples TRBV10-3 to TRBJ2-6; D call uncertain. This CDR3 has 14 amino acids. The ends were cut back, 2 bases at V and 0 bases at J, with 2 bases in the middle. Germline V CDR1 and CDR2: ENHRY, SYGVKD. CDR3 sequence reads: CAISEDSGANVLTF. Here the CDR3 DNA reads TGTGCCATCAGTGAGGACTCTGGGGCCAACGTCCTGACTTTC.

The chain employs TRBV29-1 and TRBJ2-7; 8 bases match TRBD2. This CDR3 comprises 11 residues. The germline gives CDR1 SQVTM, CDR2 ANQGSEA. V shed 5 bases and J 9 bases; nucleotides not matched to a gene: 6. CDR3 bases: TGCAGCGTTACGGGACTAGGGTGGCAGTACTTC. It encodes CSVTGLGWQYF.

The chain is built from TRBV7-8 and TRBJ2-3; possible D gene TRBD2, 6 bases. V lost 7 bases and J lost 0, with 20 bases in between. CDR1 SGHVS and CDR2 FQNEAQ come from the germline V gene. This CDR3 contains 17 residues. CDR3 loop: CASTLSMGLSSTDTQYF. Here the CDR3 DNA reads TGTGCCAGCACCCTTAGTATGGGACTCTCTAGCACAGATACGCAGTATTTT. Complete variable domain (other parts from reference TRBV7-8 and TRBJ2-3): GAGVSQSPRYKVAKRGQDVALRCDPISGHVSLFWYQQALGQGPEFLTYFQNEAQLDKSGLPSDRFFAERPEGSVSTLKIQRTQQEDSAVYLCASTLSMGLSSTDTQYFGPGTRLTVL.

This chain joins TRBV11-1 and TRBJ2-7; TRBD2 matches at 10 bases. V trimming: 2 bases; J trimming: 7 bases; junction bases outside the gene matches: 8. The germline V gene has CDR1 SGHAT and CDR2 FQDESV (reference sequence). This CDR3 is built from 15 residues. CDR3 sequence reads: CASSLLAGVGQEQYF. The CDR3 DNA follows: TGTGCCAGCAGCTTACTAGCGGGAGTAGGACAGGAGCAGTACTTC.

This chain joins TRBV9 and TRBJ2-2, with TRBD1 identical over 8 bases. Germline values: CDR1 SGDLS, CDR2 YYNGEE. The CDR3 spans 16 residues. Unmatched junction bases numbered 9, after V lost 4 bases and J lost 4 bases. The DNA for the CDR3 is TGTGCCAGCAGCCCCACGGACAGGGATAGCACCGGGGAGCTGTTTTTT. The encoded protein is CASSPTDRDSTGELFF.